A selection of T cell receptor beta chains follows, all from one sample in a study of CD8+ T cells in alopecia areata. The method was immunoSEQ multiplex PCR; TCRdb's version includes in-frame clones alone and lacks a portion of them. The table includes more than 200,000 clones, around 66% detected once. The sequencing here drew on CD4+ T cells sorted from blood, taken at week 4, from a patient treated with tofacitinib. Receptor source: a human donor with alopecia areata. The CDR3 runs from the conserved cysteine through the conserved F or W. Fields, in order: V gene, clone size, CDR3 length, D gene, J gene, CDR3 DNA, CDR3 protein. A D gene is named only where the DNA matches it firmly. Size values are once, few and many counts, or a class for expanded clones, and some rows have none.

TRBV29-1	once	11	TRBD2	TRBJ2-7	TGCAGCGTTGGGGAGGGTGCAGAGCAGTACTTC	CSVGEGAEQYF
TRBV11-3	few	15	TRBD1	TRBJ2-5	TGTGCCAGCAGCTCGGGACAGGGGAAACCGGAGACCCAGTACTTC	CASSSGQGKPETQYF
TRBV30	.	11	.	TRBJ2-3	TGTGCCTGTGCGGGAAAGGATACGCAGTATTTT	CACAGKDTQYF
TRBV5-1	.	14	.	TRBJ1-2	TGCGCCAGCAGCTTAGGGGAACTCCCCTATGGCTACACCTTC	CASSLGELPYGYTF
TRBV7-2	.	15	.	TRBJ1-5	TGTGCCAGCAGCTTAGCCGCAGGGAGGGACCAGCCCCAGCATTTT	CASSLAAGRDQPQHF
TRBV5-1	once	16	.	TRBJ1-4	TGCGCCAGCAGCTTGTTCTATGGAGGGCGCAAGGAAAAACTGTTTTTT	CASSLFYGGRKEKLFF
TRBV23-1	few	15	TRBD1	TRBJ1-4	TGCGCCAGCAGTCATCGACAGGGGTGGGGTGAAAAACTGTTTTTT	CASSHRQGWGEKLFF
TRBV29-1	.	13	TRBD1	TRBJ1-1	TGCAGCGTAAGACAGGGGGCCCACACTGAAGCTTTCTTT	CSVRQGAHTEAFF
TRBV7-2	many	15	TRBD1	TRBJ1-3	TGTGCCAGCAGCTTCGGGACAGGGAAGGCAAACACCATATATTTT	CASSFGTGKANTIYF
TRBV7-9	many	16	TRBD1	TRBJ2-7	TGTGCCAGCAGCCTGGGATGGGGGGGACAGGGCTACGAGCAGTACTTC	CASSLGWGGQGYEQYF
TRBV30	once	15	.	TRBJ1-5	TGTGCCTGGAGTGGGGGACTGGCCGCAAATCAGCCCCAGCATTTT	CAWSGGLAANQPQHF
TRBV4-1	.	16	.	TRBJ2-3	TGCGCCAGCAGCCAAGGGGCTAGCCGGGTGACAGATACGCAGTATTTT	CASSQGASRVTDTQYF
TRBV5-4	once	15	.	TRBJ1-1	TGTGCCAGCAGCACTGGACAGACGCTGAACACTGAAGCTTTCTTT	CASSTGQTLNTEAFF
TRBV7-9	.	11	TRBD1	TRBJ2-3	TGTGCCATCGTACGGACAGGGGCGCAGTATTTT	CAIVRTGAQYF